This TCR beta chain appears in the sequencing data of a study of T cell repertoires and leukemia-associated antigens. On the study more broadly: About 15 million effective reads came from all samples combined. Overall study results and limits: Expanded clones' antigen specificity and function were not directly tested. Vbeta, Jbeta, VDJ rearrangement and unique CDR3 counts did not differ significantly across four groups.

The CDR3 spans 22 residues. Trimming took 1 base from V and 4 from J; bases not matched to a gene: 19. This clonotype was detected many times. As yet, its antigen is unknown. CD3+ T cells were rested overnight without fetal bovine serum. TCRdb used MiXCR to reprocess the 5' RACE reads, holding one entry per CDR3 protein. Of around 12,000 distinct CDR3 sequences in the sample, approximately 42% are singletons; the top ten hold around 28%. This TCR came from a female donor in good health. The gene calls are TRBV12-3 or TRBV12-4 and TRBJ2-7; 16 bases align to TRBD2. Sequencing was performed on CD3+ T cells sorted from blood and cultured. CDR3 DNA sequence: TGTGCCAGCAGTTTAGACAGGGCCGCGCCCGGGACTAGCGGGAGGGCCCCTTACGAGCAGTACTTC. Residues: CASSLDRAAPGTSGRAPYEQYF.